This record concerns one T cell receptor beta chain sequence. The data were taken from a study of blood T cell repertoires in COVID-19. About the research overall: From the United States, Italy and Spain came samples of acute and convalescent COVID-19. In each case, the material was cDNA or gDNA derived from T cells, B-cell-depleted T cells, or PBMCs.

Germline CDR1 reads MNHEY; CDR2 reads SMNVEV (reference sequence). Trimming cost V 0 bases and J 4 bases, with 4 bases left between them. This CDR3 comprises 13 residues. As processed by the authors: For nucleated cells, counts were estimated from reference gene primer amplification. Sequencing was performed with immunoSEQ multiplex PCR; in TCRdb, only in-frame clones are kept and a portion is missing. That table supplies the V and J calls and clone size; D and trimming were determined from the DNA. The data hold roughly 20,000 clones, with more than 65% observed a single time. A Seattle source enrolled patients during active infection and followed them longitudinally.

V gene TRBV27 combines with J gene TRBJ1-5, with unresolved D. The sequencing sample was made of peripheral blood. This clonotype was sampled from a man in his sixties or seventies with COVID-19, enrolled during active disease. The CDR3: CASSLSRNQPQHF. The CDR3 DNA is TGTGCCAGCAGTTTATCTCGTAATCAGCCCCAGCATTTT.